Below, 24 T cell receptor beta chains from the same sample are listed, as sequenced in a study of blood T cell repertoires in COVID-19. The data were produced by immunoSEQ multiplex PCR, yet TCRdb's version contains in-frame clones alone and is incomplete. The sample records about 110,000 clones, 88% being singletons. Sequencing was done on a sample of peripheral blood. The receptor set was obtained from a human donor in a cohort sampled during active COVID-19.

The chain joins TRBV28 to TRBJ2-7; TRBD1 might be the D (5 bases). V shed 5 bases and J shed 2 bases, with 13 bases lying between them. The CDR3 consists of 14 residues. Germline V gene sequence: CDR1 MDHEN, CDR2 SYDVKM. The CDR3 reads CASSPTGLTYEQYF. The CDR3 nucleotides are TGTGCCAGCAGTCCCACAGGTTTAACCTACGAGCAGTACTTC. Full variable domain (remainder filled in from reference TRBV28 and TRBJ2-7): DVKVTQSSRYLVKRTGEKVFLECVQDMDHENMFWYRQDPGLGLRLIYFSYDVKMKEKGDIPEGYSVSREKKERFSLILESASTNQTSMYLCASSPTGLTYEQYFGPGTRLTVT.

This clone was detected only a few times. The V call is TRBV25-1, the J call TRBJ2-7, with 8 bases lining up with TRBD1. Germline CDR1 and CDR2: MGHDK and SYGVNS. The V gene end was trimmed by 0 bases and the J gene end by 5 bases; junction bases not matched to a gene: 6. This CDR3 spans 15 amino acids. The CDR3 protein is CASSEYWTGFHEQYF. DNA for the CDR3: TGTGCCAGCAGTGAATATTGGACAGGGTTCCACGAGCAGTACTTC.

DNA of the CDR3: TGTGCCAGCAGCGGAATAATTATGGGACAAGCTACCTACGAGCAGTACTTC. It codes for CASSGIIMGQATYEQYF. This sequence joins TRBV14 and TRBJ2-7, with D maybe TRBD1 (6 bases). The CDR3 sequence is 17 residues long. Trimming left V 5 bases short and J 2 bases short, with 22 bases between. Germline lookup yields CDR1 SGHDN and CDR2 FVKESK.

The chain joins TRBV20-1 to TRBJ2-1, with TRBD2 matching over 8 bases. Germline assignment: CDR1 DFQATT and CDR2 SNEGSKA (reference sequence). The CDR3 covers 11 residues. V gave up 5 bases and J gave up 15 bases; unmatched junction bases: 9. As DNA, the CDR3 is TGCAGTGCTCCTAGGAGCGGGGGAAGGTTCTTC. It codes for CSAPRSGGRFF.

The CDR3 DNA reads as TGTGCCAGCAGTTTAGAACGGGGGAACACTGAAGCTTTCTTT. Translated, it gives CASSLERGNTEAFF. The V and J genes are TRBV27 and TRBJ1-1, with D unresolved. Looked up from germline, CDR1 is MNHEY and CDR2 is SMNVEV (reference sequence). Trimming took off 2 bases at V and 1 base at J, with 8 bases between the two ends. The length of the CDR3 is 14 residues.

The genes are TRBV7-3 and TRBJ2-1, with D uncertain. V shed 2 bases and J shed 0 bases, with 8 bases lying between them. This CDR3 region has 15 residues. The germline V gene encodes CDR1 SGHTA and CDR2 FQGTGA. Here the CDR3 reads CASSLQVSSYNEQFF. The CDR3 bases are TGTGCCAGCAGCTTACAGGTTAGCTCCTACAATGAGCAGTTCTTC.

The chain joins TRBV19 to TRBJ1-2, with TRBD1 as a possible D gene (6 bases). The germline V and J ends were trimmed by 4 bases and 4 bases, with 19 bases remaining between them. Germline CDR1 reads LNHDA; CDR2 reads SQIVND (reference sequence). There are 16 residues in the CDR3. The CDR3 sequence: CASSTRNREPIYGYTF. The CDR3 nucleotides read TGTGCCAGTAGTACCCGAAACAGGGAGCCCATCTATGGCTACACCTTC.

The chain links TRBV10-3 to TRBJ2-2; D is unclear. This CDR3 comprises 14 residues. V dropped 3 bases and J dropped 6 bases, with 11 bases sitting between them. Germline V gives CDR1 ENHRY, CDR2 SYGVKD. CDR3 nucleotide sequence: TGTGCCATCAGTGAATCTTTCGAGGCCGGGGAGCTGTTTTTT. Translating it yields CAISESFEAGELFF.

The chain employs TRBV21-1 and TRBJ2-1; the table's D call, TRBD2, has no DNA check behind it. TRBV21-1 is a recognized pseudogene. This CDR3 spans 16 amino acids. CDR3 DNA: TGTGCCAGCAGCCCTCCCTGGGGACTAGTAGGCAATGAGCAGTTCTTC. Protein product: CASSPPWGLVGNEQFF.

The chain has TRBV6-1 and TRBJ1-2; TRBD1 matches at 8 bases. Per the germline V gene, CDR1 is MNHNS and CDR2 is SASEGT. J lost 5 bases, V lost 3 bases, and 2 bases had no gene match. This CDR3 spans 13 amino acids. CDR3 bases: TGTGCCAGCAGTGAGCAGGGGGCGTATGGCTACACCTTC. Translated, it gives CASSEQGAYGYTF.

The chain recombines TRBV7-3 with TRBJ2-1, with D perhaps matching TRBD2 (5 bases). The germline gives CDR1 SGHTA, CDR2 FQGTGA. This CDR3 is 17 amino acids long. V lost 2 bases and J lost 5, with 19 bases in between. The CDR3 nucleotides read TGTGCCAGCAGCTTAGGACGTCTCGGGGTAAAGGACAATGAGCAGTTCTTC. This encodes CASSLGRLGVKDNEQFF.

The rearrangement uses TRBV7-2 and TRBJ1-2; TRBD1 matches 9 bases. The ends lost 5 bases at V and 2 bases at J; junction bases unmatched: 6. Per the germline V gene, CDR1 is SGHTA and CDR2 is FQGNSA. CDR3 length: 15 amino acids. Written as DNA, the CDR3 is TGTGCCAGCAGCCCAGGGGACAGGGTAAACTATGGCTACACCTTC. This encodes CASSPGDRVNYGYTF.

The V gene is TRBV19, the J gene TRBJ2-3; 8 nucleotides align to TRBD2. Germline V gene data show CDR1 as LNHDA and CDR2 as SQIVND (reference sequence). This CDR3 has 15 amino acids. V lost 5 bases and J lost 5; bases outside the gene matches: 9. The CDR3 DNA follows: TGTGCCAGTAGTTTGTTAGCGGGGACGGGAGATACGCAGTATTTT. The encoded protein is CASSLLAGTGDTQYF.

The chain combines TRBV6-1 with TRBJ1-6; 8 nucleotides line up with TRBD1. V lost 3 bases and J lost 5; bases outside the gene matches: 3. This CDR3 spans 15 amino acids. Germline CDR1 MNHNS, CDR2 SASEGT. As DNA, the CDR3 is TGTGCCAGCAGTGAGGGACAGGCCCATAATTCACCCCTCCACTTT. This sequence encodes CASSEGQAHNSPLHF.

This clone was seen just once. The chain joins TRBV2 to TRBJ1-2; D perhaps matches TRBD1 (6 bases). Germline V gives CDR1 SNHLY, CDR2 FYNNEI. V was cut by 2 bases and J by 2 bases, with 12 bases left in between. This CDR3 is built from 15 residues. Here the CDR3 DNA reads TGTGCCAGCAGTGAATGGGGGGGGCTGAACTATGGCTACACCTTC. It yields the protein CASSEWGGLNYGYTF.

This clone came up once. This rearrangement joins TRBV6-5 to TRBJ1-2; weak D call: TRBD1 (6 bases). Per germline, CDR1 MNHEY and CDR2 SVGAGI. The CDR3 runs to 13 residues. V was pared by 6 bases and J by 6 bases, with 14 bases between. CDR3 sequence: CASRVQGSDGYTF. DNA of the CDR3: TGTGCCAGCAGGGTCCAGGGGTCGGATGGCTACACCTTC.

V is TRBV5-5 and J is TRBJ2-7; 10 positions agree with TRBD2. Germline V CDR1 and CDR2: SGHKS, YYEKEE (reference sequence). The CDR3 runs to 16 residues. Unmatched junction bases numbered 18, after V lost 10 bases and J lost 5 bases. The CDR3 bases are TGTGCCTCGACCCGGGAGGTATTAGCGGGAGGAAACGAGCAGTACTTC. Translated: CASTREVLAGGNEQYF.

This sequence joins TRBV4-1 and TRBJ1-2, with 12 bases identical to TRBD1. Germline V gene sequence: CDR1 MGHRA, CDR2 YSYEKL. V dropped 4 bases and J dropped 4; count of bases not matched to a gene: 10. This CDR3 has 17 residues. The CDR3 protein is CASSPPGTGGGGYGYTF. DNA for the CDR3: TGCGCCAGCAGCCCACCCGGGACAGGGGGCGGGGGCTATGGCTACACCTTC.

V is TRBV2 and J is TRBJ1-1, with a possible D match to TRBD1 (6 bases). Looked up from germline, CDR1 is SNHLY and CDR2 is FYNNEI. Trimming removed 7 bases at V and 1 base at J, with 16 bases between. This CDR3 spans 15 amino acids. DNA of the CDR3: TGTGCCAGCAACCGACGGGGGGCCGGGAACACTGAAGCTTTCTTT. As protein: CASNRRGAGNTEAFF. Together with reference TRBV2 and TRBJ1-1, the CDR3 gives the full variable domain: EPEVTQTPSHQVTQMGQEVILRCVPISNHLYFYWYRQILGQKVEFLVSFYNNEISEKSEIFDDQFSVERPDGSNFTLKIRSTKLEDSAMYFCASNRRGAGNTEAFFGQGTRLTVV.

The V call is TRBV3-1 (or the pseudogene TRBV3-2), the J call TRBJ1-2; 10 bases are shared with TRBD1. The CDR3 sequence is 15 residues long. Germline V gene lookup returns CDR1 LGHDT and CDR2 YNNKEL (reference sequence). Trimming cost V 4 bases and J 8 bases; bases outside gene matches: 10. For the CDR3, the DNA is TGTGCCAGCAGCCCTTTGAGACAGGGGGCGGGGGGCTACACCTTC. Protein product: CASSPLRQGAGGYTF.

The V gene is TRBV16, the J gene TRBJ1-6; no firm D call. The CDR3 spans 17 residues. From germline, CDR1 is KGHSY and CDR2 FQNENV. Trimming pared 4 bases from V and 6 bases from J, leaving 19 bases between. This chain's CDR3 is CASSLSSLRVSNSPLHF. As DNA, the CDR3 is TGTGCCAGCAGCCTCTCCTCCCTTCGGGTTTCTAATTCACCCCTCCACTTT. Full variable domain (remainder filled in from reference TRBV16 and TRBJ1-6): GEEVAQTPKHLVRGEGQKAKLYCAPIKGHSYVFWYQQVLKNEFKFLISFQNENVFDETGMPKERFSAKCLPNSPCSLEIQATKLEDSAVYFCASSLSSLRVSNSPLHFGNGTRLTVT.

V gene TRBV2 combines with J gene TRBJ2-2, with 9 positions matching TRBD1. This CDR3 has 16 residues. Germline lookup yields CDR1 SNHLY and CDR2 FYNNEI. Losses at the gene ends were 10 bases for V and 0 bases for J; bases not matched to a gene: 9. This chain's CDR3 is CAKESGTGTNTGELFF. The CDR3, as DNA: TGTGCCAAAGAATCCGGGACAGGGACGAACACCGGGGAGCTGTTTTTT.

A single count supports this clone. The chain couples TRBV13 to TRBJ2-7, with 7 bases fitting TRBD1. The CDR3 contains 16 residues. J was trimmed by 2 bases and V by 0 bases; bases with no gene match: 7. CDR1 PRHDT and CDR2 FYEKMQ come from the germline V gene (reference sequence). The CDR3 spells CASSLGITGAAYEQYF. The DNA of the CDR3 is TGTGCCAGCAGCTTAGGTATTACAGGGGCTGCCTACGAGCAGTACTTC.

The chain recombines TRBV27 with TRBJ2-7; weak D call: TRBD2 (6 bases). This CDR3 has 13 residues. The germline V gene encodes CDR1 MNHEY and CDR2 SMNVEV (reference sequence). Trimming pared 5 bases from V and 6 bases from J, leaving 14 bases between. The CDR3 DNA is TGTGCCAGCAGTCCCCGGGGGAGCCTCGAGCAGTACTTC. This sequence encodes CASSPRGSLEQYF.